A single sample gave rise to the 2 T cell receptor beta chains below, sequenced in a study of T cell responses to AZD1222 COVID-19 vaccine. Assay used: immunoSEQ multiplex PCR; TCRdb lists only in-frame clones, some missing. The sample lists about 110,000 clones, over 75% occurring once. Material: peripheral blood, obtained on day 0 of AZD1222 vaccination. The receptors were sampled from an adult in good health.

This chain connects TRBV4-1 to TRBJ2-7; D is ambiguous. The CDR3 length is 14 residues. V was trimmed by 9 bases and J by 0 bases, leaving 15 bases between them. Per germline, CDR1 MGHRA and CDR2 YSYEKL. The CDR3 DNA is TGCGCCAGTTCGGCTGGATCCAGCTCCTACGAGCAGTACTTC. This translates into CASSAGSSSYEQYF.

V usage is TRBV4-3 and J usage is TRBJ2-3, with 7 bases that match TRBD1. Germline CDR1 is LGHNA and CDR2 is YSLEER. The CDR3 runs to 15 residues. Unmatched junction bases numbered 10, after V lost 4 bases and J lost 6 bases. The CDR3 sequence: CASSPWTGSGDTQYF. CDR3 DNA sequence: TGCGCCAGCAGCCCATGGACAGGCTCGGGGGATACGCAGTATTTT.